The present T cell receptor (beta chain) was sequenced within a study of breast tumors, draining lymph nodes, adjacent tissues (dated by TCRdb to about 2016). About the full investigation: The study compared TCR beta repertoires across tumor, adjacent nontumor tissue and axillary lymph nodes from breast cancer patients. In human breast cancer, the study set out to assess how tumor, surrounding tissue and draining lymph node repertoires relate to one another and whether T cells might be exchanged between them. Study-wide conclusions, independent of this receptor: Tumor and nontumor tissue repertoires were significantly more similar in luminal-like than in basal-like breast cancer. T-cell repertoire diversity in tumors was found to be lower than in lymph nodes but higher than in nontumor tissue, and preferential V and J gene usage was observed. A scenario in which most tumor T cells derive from the lymph node and then expand within tumor tissue was judged to be consistent with the data. The conclusion that tumor T cells originate in lymph nodes was presented as consistent with a hypothesis rather than as directly demonstrated.

There are 15 amino acids in the CDR3, from cysteine to phenylalanine inclusive. The read is trimmed to its CDR3 DNA, 45 bases read in frame from base 1. Trimming accounts for 7 bases at V and 2 bases at J, while the number of junction bases matched to no gene is 7. CDR1 SNHLY and CDR2 FYNNEI are derived from the germline V gene. The sequencer listed for this sample is Illumina HiSeq 2000. TCR beta chain libraries were generated through multiplex PCR amplification. High-throughput sequencing was used to analyze the amplified TCR beta chain products. TCRdb handled the public reads itself, with Q25 trimming in fastp and clone calling in MiXCR, and kept productive beta chains. Rows are unified per CDR3 protein, each entry keeping the most common DNA and genes. The table for this sample lists approximately 52,000 distinct CDR3 sequences; around 40% of them were counted only once. Roughly a tenth of the sample lies in the top ten.

Comments on this clonotype: It has no known antigen specificity. No base-level quality is on record; no much larger clone is a single base apart.

The sequenced sample consisted of breast tumor tissue. The sequence came from a female donor with breast cancer. Some clones in this sample may be carry-over from other donors' samples. The chain is made from TRBV2 and TRBJ2-7; 11 bases in the junction line up with TRBD2. Here is the DNA: TGTGCCAGCACGGGGACTAGCGGAGCCGCCTACGAGCAGTACTTC. Protein translation: CASTGTSGAAYEQYF.